This TCR beta chain was sequenced during a study of PD-1 blockade in classical Hodgkin lymphoma. Germline V gene data show CDR1 as MRHNA and CDR2 as SNTAGT. V gave up 6 bases and J gave up 0 bases, with 8 bases separating them. The CDR3 totals 14 residues. General study results and limits: Patients who initiated nivolumab within 1 year of ASCT were excluded. CD4+ but not CD8+ TCR diversity rose significantly by C4D1. Reports indicated that newly diagnosed patients had lower baseline TCR diversity than healthy donors did. The study found complete responders had baseline diversity similar to newly diagnosed patients.

Comments on this clone: What it binds is unknown.

Clones were sequenced by immunoSEQ multiplex PCR, and TCRdb holds only the in-frame ones, with some missing. Of 49,000 or so clones listed, 60% to 85% are singletons. Each patient relapsed following autologous stem cell transplantation, and prior brentuximab vedotin exposure differed. The chain uses TRBV6-4 and TRBJ2-2; D possibly corresponds to TRBD1 (5 bases). The sequence was obtained from a human donor with classical Hodgkin lymphoma. The specimen was peripheral blood mononuclear cells (PBMCs), collected before the second cycle of nivolumab. The CDR3 spells CASSRQSNTGELFF. The CDR3 region has the DNA TGTGCCAGCAGCCGACAGTCGAACACCGGGGAGCTGTTTTTT.